The following is a T cell receptor beta chain sequence with its context. The data originate from a study of blood T cell repertoires in COVID-19. Germline loops: CDR1 SGHRS, CDR2 YFSETQ. Trimming stripped 7 bases from V and 0 bases from J, with 20 bases between. The CDR3 is made up of 17 amino acids. TCRdb's table, derived via immunoSEQ multiplex PCR, lists solely in-frame clones and lacks some. Seen here are approximately 280,000 clones, approximately 90% observed once, and the top ten hold approximately 13%. Sequencing was done on a sample of peripheral blood. The V and J genes are TRBV5-1 and TRBJ2-1, with a tentative D call TRBD2 (6 bases). This TCR came from a woman aged 55-75 years with acute or convalescent COVID-19. In DNA form, the CDR3 reads TGCGCCAGCTCTGTTGTCCCTAGCGAGCGCTCCTACAATGAGCAGTTCTTC. This gives the protein CASSVVPSERSYNEQFF.